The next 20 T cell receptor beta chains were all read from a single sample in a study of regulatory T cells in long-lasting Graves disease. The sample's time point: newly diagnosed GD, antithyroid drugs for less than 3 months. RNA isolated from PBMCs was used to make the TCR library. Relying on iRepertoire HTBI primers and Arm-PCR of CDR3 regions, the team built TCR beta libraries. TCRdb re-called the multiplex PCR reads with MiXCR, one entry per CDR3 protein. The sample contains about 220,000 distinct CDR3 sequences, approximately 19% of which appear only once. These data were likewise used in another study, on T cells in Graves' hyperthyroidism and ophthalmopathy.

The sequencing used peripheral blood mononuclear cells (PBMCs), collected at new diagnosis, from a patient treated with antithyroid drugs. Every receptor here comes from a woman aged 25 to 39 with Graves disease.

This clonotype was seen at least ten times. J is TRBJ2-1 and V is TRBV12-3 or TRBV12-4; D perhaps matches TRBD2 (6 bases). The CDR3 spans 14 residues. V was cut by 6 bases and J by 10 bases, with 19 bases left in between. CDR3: CASSRDWRAGEQFF. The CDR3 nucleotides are TGTGCCAGCAGCCGGGACTGGAGAGCCGGGGAGCAGTTCTTC.

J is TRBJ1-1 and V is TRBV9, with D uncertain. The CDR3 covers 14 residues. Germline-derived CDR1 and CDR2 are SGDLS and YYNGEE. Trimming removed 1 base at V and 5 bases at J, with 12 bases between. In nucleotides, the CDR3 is TGTGCCAGCAGCGTACATCCTGACGGGACTGAAGCTTTCTTT. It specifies CASSVHPDGTEAFF.

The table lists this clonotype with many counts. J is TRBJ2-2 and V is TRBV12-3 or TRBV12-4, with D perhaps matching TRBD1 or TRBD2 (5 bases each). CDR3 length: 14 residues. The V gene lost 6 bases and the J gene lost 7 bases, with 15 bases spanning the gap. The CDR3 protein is CASRRWGTGGELFF. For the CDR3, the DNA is TGTGCCAGCAGAAGATGGGGGACCGGCGGGGAGCTGTTTTTT.

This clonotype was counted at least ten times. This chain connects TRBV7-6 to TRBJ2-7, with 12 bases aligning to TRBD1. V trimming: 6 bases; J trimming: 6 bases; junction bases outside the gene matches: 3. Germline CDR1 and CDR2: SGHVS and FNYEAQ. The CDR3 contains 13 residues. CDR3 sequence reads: CASRGTGGTEQYF. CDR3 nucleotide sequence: TGTGCCAGCAGGGGGACAGGGGGCACCGAGCAGTACTTC.

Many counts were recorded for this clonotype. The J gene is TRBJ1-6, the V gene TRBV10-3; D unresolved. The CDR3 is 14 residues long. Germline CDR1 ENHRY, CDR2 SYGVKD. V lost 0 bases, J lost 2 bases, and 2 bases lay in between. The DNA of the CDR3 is TGTGCCATCAGTGAGTCGACCTATAATTCACCCCTCCACTTT. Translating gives CAISESTYNSPLHF.

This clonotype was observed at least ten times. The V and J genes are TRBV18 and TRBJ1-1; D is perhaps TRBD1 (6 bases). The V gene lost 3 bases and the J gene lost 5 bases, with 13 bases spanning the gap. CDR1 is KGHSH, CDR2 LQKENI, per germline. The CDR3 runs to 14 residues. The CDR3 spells CASSPTGMGTEAFF. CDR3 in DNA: TGTGCCAGCTCACCCACAGGGATGGGGACTGAAGCTTTCTTT.

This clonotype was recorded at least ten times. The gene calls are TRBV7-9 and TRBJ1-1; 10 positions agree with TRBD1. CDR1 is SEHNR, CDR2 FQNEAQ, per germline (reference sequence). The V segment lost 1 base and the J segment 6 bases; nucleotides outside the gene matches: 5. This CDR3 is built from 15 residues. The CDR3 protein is CASSLGGTGVSEAFF. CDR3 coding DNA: TGTGCCAGCAGCTTAGGCGGGACAGGGGTTTCTGAAGCTTTCTTT. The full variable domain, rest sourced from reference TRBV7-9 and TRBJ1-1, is DTGVSQNPRHKITKRGQNVTFRCDPISEHNRLYWYRQTLGQGPEFLTYFQNEAQLEKSRLLSDRFSAERPKGSFSTLEIQRTEQGDSAMYLCASSLGGTGVSEAFFGQGTRLTVV.

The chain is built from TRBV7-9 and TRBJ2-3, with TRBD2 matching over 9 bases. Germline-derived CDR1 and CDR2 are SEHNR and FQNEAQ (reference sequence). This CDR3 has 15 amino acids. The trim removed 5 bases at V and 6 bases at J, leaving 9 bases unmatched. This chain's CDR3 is CASSQDVAGVDTQYF. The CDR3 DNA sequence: TGTGCCAGCAGCCAAGATGTAGCGGGAGTTGATACGCAGTATTTT.

In DNA form, the CDR3 reads TGTGCCAGCAGTTTGGACAGGGGGCAAGCGAACACTGAAGCTTTCTTT. Encoded protein: CASSLDRGQANTEAFF. The V call is TRBV28, the J call TRBJ1-1, with 11 bases lining up with TRBD1. The CDR3 extends over 16 amino acids. With 3 bases clipped from V and 1 base from J, the junction kept 4 bases outside the gene matches. CDR1 and CDR2 (germline): MDHEN, SYDVKM. The variable domain in full, with the rest retrieved from reference TRBV28 and TRBJ1-1, is DVKVTQSSRYLVKRTGEKVFLECVQDMDHENMFWYRQDPGLGLRLIYFSYDVKMKEKGDIPEGYSVSREKKERFSLILESASTNQTSMYLCASSLDRGQANTEAFFGQGTRLTVV.

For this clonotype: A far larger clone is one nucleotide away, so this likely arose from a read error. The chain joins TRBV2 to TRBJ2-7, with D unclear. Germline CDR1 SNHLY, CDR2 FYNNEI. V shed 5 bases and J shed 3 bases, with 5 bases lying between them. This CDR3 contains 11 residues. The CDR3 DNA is TGTGCCAGCAGTTACTACTACGAGCAGTACTTC. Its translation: CASSYYYEQYF.

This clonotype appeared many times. The CDR3 loop is CAWTGGGAETQYF. As DNA, the CDR3 is TGTGCCTGGACTGGGGGCGGGGCAGAGACCCAGTACTTC. This chain links TRBV30 with TRBJ2-5, with D perhaps matching TRBD1 or TRBD2 (6 bases each). CDR1 and CDR2 from the germline V gene are GTSNPN and SVGIG (reference sequence). V dropped 4 bases and J dropped 4 bases, with 13 bases sitting between them. The CDR3 totals 13 residues.

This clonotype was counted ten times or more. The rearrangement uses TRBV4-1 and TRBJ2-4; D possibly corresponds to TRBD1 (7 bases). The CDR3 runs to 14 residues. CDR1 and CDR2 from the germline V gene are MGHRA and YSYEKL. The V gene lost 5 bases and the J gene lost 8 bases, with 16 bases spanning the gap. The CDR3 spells CASSFGGGKDIQYF. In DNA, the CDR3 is TGCGCCAGCAGCTTCGGAGGGGGCAAGGACATTCAGTACTTC.

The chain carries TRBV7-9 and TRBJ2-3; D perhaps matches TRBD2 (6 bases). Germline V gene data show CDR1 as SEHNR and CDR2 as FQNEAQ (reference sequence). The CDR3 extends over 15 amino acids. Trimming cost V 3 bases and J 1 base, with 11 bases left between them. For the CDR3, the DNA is TGTGCCAGCAGCTTCTACGGGAGTGGCACAGATACGCAGTATTTT. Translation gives CASSFYGSGTDTQYF.

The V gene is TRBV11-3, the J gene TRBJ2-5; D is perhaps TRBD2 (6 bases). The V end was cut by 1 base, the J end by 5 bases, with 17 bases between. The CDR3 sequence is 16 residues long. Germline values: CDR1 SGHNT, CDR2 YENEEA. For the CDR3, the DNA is TGTGCCAGCAGCTTAGCATATCGGGAGAAGGAGGAGACCCAGTACTTC. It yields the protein CASSLAYREKEETQYF.

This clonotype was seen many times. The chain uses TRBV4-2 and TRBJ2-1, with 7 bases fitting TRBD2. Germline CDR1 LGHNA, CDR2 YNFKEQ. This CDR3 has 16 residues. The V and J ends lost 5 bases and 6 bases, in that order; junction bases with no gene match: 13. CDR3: CASSSWGGRTFNEQFF. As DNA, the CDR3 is TGTGCCAGCAGCTCCTGGGGCGGGAGAACATTCAATGAGCAGTTCTTC.

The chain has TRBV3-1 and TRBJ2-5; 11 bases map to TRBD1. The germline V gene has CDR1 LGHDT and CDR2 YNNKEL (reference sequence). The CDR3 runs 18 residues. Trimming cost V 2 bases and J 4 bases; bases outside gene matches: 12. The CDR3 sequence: CASSQRGQGVRVGETQYF. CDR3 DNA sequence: TGTGCCAGCAGCCAACGGGGACAGGGGGTTAGGGTTGGAGAGACCCAGTACTTC.

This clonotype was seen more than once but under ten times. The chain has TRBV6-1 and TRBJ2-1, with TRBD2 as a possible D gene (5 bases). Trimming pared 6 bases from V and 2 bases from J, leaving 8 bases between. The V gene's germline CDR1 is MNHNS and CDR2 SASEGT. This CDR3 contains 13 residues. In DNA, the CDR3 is TGTGCCAGCAGCTCGCGGGCCTACAATGAGCAGTTCTTC. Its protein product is CASSSRAYNEQFF.

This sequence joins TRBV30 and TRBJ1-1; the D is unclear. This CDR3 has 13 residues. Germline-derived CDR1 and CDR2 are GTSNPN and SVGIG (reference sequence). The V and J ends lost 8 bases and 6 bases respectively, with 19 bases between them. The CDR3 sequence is CAIQSSGPAEAFF. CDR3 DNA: TGTGCCATCCAGTCAAGTGGCCCGGCTGAAGCTTTCTTT.

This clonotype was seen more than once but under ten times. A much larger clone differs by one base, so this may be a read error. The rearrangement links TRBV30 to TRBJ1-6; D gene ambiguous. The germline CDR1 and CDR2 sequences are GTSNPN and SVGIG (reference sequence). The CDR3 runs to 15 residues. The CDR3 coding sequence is TGTGCCTGGGGTGTGGATGGATCCTATAATTCACCCCTCCACTTT. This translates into CAWGVDGSYNSPLHF.

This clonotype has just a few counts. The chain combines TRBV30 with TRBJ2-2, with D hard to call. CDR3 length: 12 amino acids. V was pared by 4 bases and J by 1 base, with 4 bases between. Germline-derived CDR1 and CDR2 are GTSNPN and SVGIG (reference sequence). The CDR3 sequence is CAWNENTGELFF. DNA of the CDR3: TGTGCCTGGAACGAGAACACCGGGGAGCTGTTTTTT. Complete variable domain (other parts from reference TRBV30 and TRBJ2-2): SQTIHQWPATLVQPVGSPLSLECTVEGTSNPNLYWYRQAAGRGLQLLFYSVGIGQISSEVPQNLSASRPQDRQFILSSKKLLLSDSGFYLCAWNENTGELFFGEGSRLTVL.